This T cell receptor beta chain was identified in a study of T cells in Graves' hyperthyroidism and ophthalmopathy. Study outcomes and limitations: Most expanded thyroid clonotypes above 0.001 also appeared in blood.

The CDR3 regions of TCR beta were amplified from RNA transcripts. Initially, a first-round RT-PCR of the TCR CDR3 employed the HTBI primer set. TCRdb fed the multiplex PCR reads into MiXCR, producing one record per CDR3 protein. The data show more than 350,000 distinct CDR3 sequences, about 14% seen once. The study included ophthalmopathy patients with Clinical Activity Score at least 3, NOSPECS grade at least 4 and duration under 3 months. Uncontrolled infections, other autoimmune diseases, pregnancy or lactation led to exclusion of patients. The CDR3 is made up of 16 amino acids. V lost 1 base and J 0 bases, leaving 10 bases between the germline ends. Per the germline V gene, CDR1 is DFQATT and CDR2 is SNEGSKA (reference sequence). The sample holds many counts of this clonotype. What it binds is not known.

V and J are TRBV20-1 and TRBJ1-6; TRBD1 is a possible D gene (6 bases). The origin of this receptor is a woman aged 30 to 39 with Graves' ophthalmopathy. Sequencing was performed on blood. As DNA, the CDR3 is TGCAGTGCTAGAGGGACAGCTAGCTCCTATAATTCACCCCTCCACTTT. Protein product: CSARGTASSYNSPLHF.